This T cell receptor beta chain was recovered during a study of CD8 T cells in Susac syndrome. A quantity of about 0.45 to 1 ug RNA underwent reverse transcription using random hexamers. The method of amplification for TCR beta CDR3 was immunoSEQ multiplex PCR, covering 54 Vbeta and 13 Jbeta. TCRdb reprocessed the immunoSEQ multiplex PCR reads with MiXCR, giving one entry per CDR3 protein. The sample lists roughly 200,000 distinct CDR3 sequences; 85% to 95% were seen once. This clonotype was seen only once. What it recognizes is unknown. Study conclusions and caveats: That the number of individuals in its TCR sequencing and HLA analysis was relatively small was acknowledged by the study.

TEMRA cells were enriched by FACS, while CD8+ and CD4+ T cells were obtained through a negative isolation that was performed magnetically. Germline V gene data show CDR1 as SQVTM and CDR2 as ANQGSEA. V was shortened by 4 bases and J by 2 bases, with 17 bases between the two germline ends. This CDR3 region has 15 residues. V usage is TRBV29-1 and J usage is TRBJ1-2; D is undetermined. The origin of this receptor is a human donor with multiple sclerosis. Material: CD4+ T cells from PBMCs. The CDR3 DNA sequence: TGCAGCGTTGGAACTAGTCCCGGCGGCAACTATGGCTACACCTTC. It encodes CSVGTSPGGNYGYTF.